These T cell receptor beta chains were read from a single sample in a study of early T cells in non-severe SARS-CoV-2 infection. TCRdb recomputed calls from the 5' RACE reads with MiXCR, one row per CDR3 protein. The sample gives under 80,000 distinct CDR3 sequences, around a tenth of which show up once; approximately 4.2% is in the top ten. Sequencing input: whole blood. The receptors come from an adult who was a healthcare worker with PCR-confirmed SARS-CoV-2 infection or an uninfected control (not recorded which). The CDR3 runs from the conserved cysteine through the conserved F or W. The D gene is left open where the match is weak. Part of the rows lack a size; the others show once, few, many or a class for expanded clones.

cdr3_length	clone_size	j_call	d_call	v_call	cdr3_nt	cdr3_aa
13	many	TRBJ1-1	TRBD1	TRBV3-1	TGTGCCAGCAGCCAAGACAGGGGGCGCGAAGCTTTCTTT	CASSQDRGREAFF
16	many	TRBJ1-6	.	TRBV12-3/TRBV12-4	TGTGCCAGCAGTTCAGGGAATAGCTCCTATAATTCACCCCTCCACTTT	CASSSGNSSYNSPLHF
13	few	TRBJ2-1	.	TRBV20-1	TGCAGTGCCTCAGTAGGGGGGGACAATGAGCAGTTCTTC	CSASVGGDNEQFF
12	many	TRBJ2-7	.	TRBV30	TGTGCCTGGAGTTCCTTAGGCAACGAGCAGTACTTC	CAWSSLGNEQYF
14	many	TRBJ2-7	TRBD2	TRBV7-9	TGTGCCAGCAGCAATAGCGGGAGTCCCTACGAGCAGTACTTC	CASSNSGSPYEQYF
13	.	TRBJ2-7	.	TRBV20-1	TGCAGTGCTAGGACAGACCACCTCTACGAGCAGTACTTC	CSARTDHLYEQYF
15	many	TRBJ2-4	.	TRBV6-5	TGTGCCAGCAGTGAACCGGGAGCAGCCAAAAACATTCAGTACTTC	CASSEPGAAKNIQYF
16	few	TRBJ2-3	TRBD2	TRBV18	TGTGCCAGCTCACCACCGCTAGCGGGGACTATTGATACGCAGTATTTT	CASSPPLAGTIDTQYF
17	few	TRBJ2-7	TRBD2	TRBV4-1	TGCGCCAGCAGCCAAACCCACGTGACTAGCCTCCCAAGAAAGCAGTACTTC	CASSQTHVTSLPRKQYF
19	many	TRBJ2-5	TRBD1	TRBV11-2	TGTGCCAGCAGCCCAACCCGGGACAGGGGGCAAGTCGGCCGGGAGACCCAGTACTTC	CASSPTRDRGQVGRETQYF